One and the same sample provided the 23 T cell receptor beta chains below, sequenced in a study of shared clonotypes between healthy human individuals (TCRdb year 2020). Library preparation employed the immunoSEQ multiplex PCR assay. In TCRdb, the immuneACCESS table is reduced to in-frame sequences with V and J assigned. These tables do not hold every clone; where another copy was compared, an unresolved V gene accounts for under half, and the others remain unexplained. The sample contains around 1.9 million clones, 93% of them found a single time. About 1.7% of the sample is held by the ten biggest clonotypes. CD8 naive samples were obtained by positive selection for CCR7 among CD45RO-negative cells, yielding a CD45RA+CCR7+ population from which TemRA cells were excluded. Sample: naive CD8+ T cells from PBMCs. The cell subset or site tag for this specimen amounts to: CD45RA+CCR7+. The receptors originated from a man between 18 and 35 years old in good health. Some clones in this sample may be carry-over from other donors' samples.

Of note for this clone: The sample carries other DNA sequences with the same CDR3. The rearrangement links TRBV15 to TRBJ1-5; the D is unclear. V lost 1 base, J lost 6 bases, and 10 bases lay in between. Per germline, CDR1 LNHNV and CDR2 YYDKDF (reference sequence). The CDR3 contains 14 residues. CDR3 in amino acids: CATSRVGGSQPQHF. CDR3 nucleotide sequence: TGTGCCACCAGCAGAGTGGGAGGGAGTCAGCCCCAGCATTTT.

On this clone: Distinct nucleotide sequences in the sample also encode this CDR3. J is TRBJ1-5 and V is TRBV19, with D uncertain. This CDR3 has 14 residues. Trimming stripped 3 bases from V and 1 base from J, with 7 bases between. The V gene's germline CDR1 is LNHDA and CDR2 SQIVND (reference sequence). Written as DNA, the CDR3 is TGTGCCAGTAGTATTAGAGACAGCAATCAGCCCCAGCATTTT. Protein: CASSIRDSNQPQHF.

The CDR3 sequence: CASSLRTRPNQPQHF. Written as DNA, the CDR3 is TGTGCCAGCAGTTTACGGACAAGGCCTAATCAGCCCCAGCATTTT. This chain links TRBV28 with TRBJ1-5, with a weak D call TRBD1 (5 bases). Between the trimmed V and J ends, which lost 2 bases and 4 bases, there was a span of 12 bases. CDR1 and CDR2 from the germline V gene are MDHEN and SYDVKM. The CDR3 has 15 residues.

V is TRBV7-9 and J is TRBJ1-1; D gene unclear. Germline V CDR1 and CDR2: SEHNR, FQNEAQ (reference sequence). CDR3 length: 11 amino acids. Between the trimmed V and J ends, which lost 2 bases and 9 bases, there was a span of 7 bases. Here the CDR3 DNA reads TGTGCCAGCAGCTTACCCCCCCAAGCTTTCTTT. It translates to CASSLPPQAFF.

The chain is built from TRBV10-3 and TRBJ2-1; D gene ambiguous. The CDR3 is 11 amino acids. The germline gives CDR1 ENHRY, CDR2 SYGVKD. V was pared by 8 bases and J by 8 bases, with 10 bases between. The CDR3 loop is CAIGAGDEQFF. CDR3 in DNA: TGTGCCATCGGCGCCGGTGATGAGCAGTTCTTC.

The chain recombines TRBV11-1 with TRBJ2-3; perhaps TRBD1 as D (6 bases). Germline V lookup: CDR1 SGHAT, CDR2 FQDESV (reference sequence). This CDR3 has 15 residues. V was trimmed by 2 bases and J by 0 bases, leaving 9 bases between them. The CDR3 nucleotides read TGTGCCAGCAGCTTAACCAGGGGAAGCACAGATACGCAGTATTTT. This gives the protein CASSLTRGSTDTQYF. The entire variable domain, with the rest obtained from reference TRBV11-1 and TRBJ2-3, is as follows: EAEVAQSPRYKITEKSQAVAFWCDPISGHATLYWYRQILGQGPELLVQFQDESVVDDSQLPKDRFSAERLKGVDSTLKIQPAELGDSAMYLCASSLTRGSTDTQYFGPGTRLTVL.

The chain joins TRBV6-1 to TRBJ2-7, with D uncertain. CDR3 length equals 15 residues. CDR1 is MNHNS and CDR2 is SASEGT in the germline V gene. The V end was cut by 1 base, the J end by 3 bases, with 13 bases between. CDR3 DNA sequence: TGTGCCAGCAGTGAAGTGTGGACGCAAAACTACGAGCAGTACTTC. This encodes CASSEVWTQNYEQYF.

The V and J genes are TRBV14 and TRBJ2-7, with D hard to call. Germline V gene lookup returns CDR1 SGHDN and CDR2 FVKESK. The CDR3 loop spans 13 amino acids. V was shortened by 4 bases and J by 3 bases, with 10 bases between the two germline ends. The CDR3 here is CASSLQENYEQYF. Here the CDR3 DNA reads TGTGCCAGCAGCCTGCAGGAAAACTACGAGCAGTACTTC. The variable domain in full, with the rest retrieved from reference TRBV14 and TRBJ2-7, is EAGVTQFPSHSVIEKGQTVTLRCDPISGHDNLYWYRRVMGKEIKFLLHFVKESKQDESGMPNNRFLAERTGGTYSTLKVQPAELEDSGVYFCASSLQENYEQYFGPGTRLTVT.

This chain links TRBV2 with TRBJ1-3; TRBD1 might be the D (5 bases). CDR1 SNHLY and CDR2 FYNNEI come from the germline V gene. Trimming took 6 bases from V and 0 from J, leaving 6 bases between them. The CDR3 has 13 residues. The CDR3 here is CASRRGSGNTIYF. As DNA, the CDR3 is TGTGCCAGCAGGAGGGGCTCTGGAAACACCATATATTTT. Based on the CDR3 plus reference TRBV2 and TRBJ1-3, the full variable domain is EPEVTQTPSHQVTQMGQEVILRCVPISNHLYFYWYRQILGQKVEFLVSFYNNEISEKSEIFDDQFSVERPDGSNFTLKIRSTKLEDSAMYFCASRRGSGNTIYFGEGSWLTVV.

J is TRBJ2-7 and V is TRBV10-1; possible D gene TRBD1, 6 bases. Germline V gene lookup returns CDR1 WNHNN and CDR2 SYGVQD (reference sequence). CDR3 length equals 16 residues. Deletions cut 5 bases from V and 5 bases from J, with 22 bases between. The CDR3 spells CASSPPGHRGANEQYF. CDR3 sequence (DNA): TGCGCCAGCAGTCCGCCGGGACACCGGGGCGCTAACGAGCAGTACTTC.

V usage is TRBV7-7 and J usage is TRBJ2-2; weak D call: TRBD1 (6 bases). CDR3 size: 14 residues. Germline CDR1 SSHAT, CDR2 FNYEAQ (reference sequence). Trimming stripped 4 bases from V and 3 bases from J, with 9 bases between. In DNA, the CDR3 is TGTGCCAGCAGCTCGGACAGCTACACCGGGGAGCTGTTTTTT. Amino acid sequence: CASSSDSYTGELFF.

V usage is TRBV19 and J usage is TRBJ1-1; D is ambiguous. The germline V gene has CDR1 LNHDA and CDR2 SQIVND (reference sequence). The CDR3 has 16 residues. V dropped 6 bases and J dropped 0 bases, with 17 bases sitting between them. In nucleotides, the CDR3 is TGTGCCAGTAGCCCAACGCGAACTGCCATGAACACTGAAGCTTTCTTT. The encoded protein is CASSPTRTAMNTEAFF.

The genes are TRBV28 and TRBJ2-7; 7 bases agree with TRBD2. From germline, CDR1 is MDHEN and CDR2 SYDVKM. This CDR3 has 16 amino acids. V was pared by 10 bases and J by 0 bases, with 15 bases of the junction left unmatched. The CDR3 loop is CANYYVGGRSSYEQYF. The CDR3 coding sequence is TGTGCCAACTATTACGTGGGGGGGAGGAGCTCCTACGAGCAGTACTTC.

This clone occurred once. The gene calls are TRBV28 and TRBJ2-2, with 8 bases lining up with TRBD1. CDR3 length: 16 amino acids. Germline V gene data show CDR1 as MDHEN and CDR2 as SYDVKM. V lost 5 bases, J lost 1 base, and 6 bases stayed unmatched. The CDR3 sequence: CASSPRDRRNTGELFF. CDR3 nucleotide sequence: TGTGCCAGCAGTCCCCGGGACAGGCGGAACACCGGGGAGCTGTTTTTT.

The CDR3 loop is CASSAALGTNYGYTF. The CDR3 DNA is TGTGCCAGTAGTGCCGCTCTTGGTACTAACTATGGCTACACCTTC. The V and J genes are TRBV19 and TRBJ1-2, with no clear D. In germline, CDR1 is LNHDA, CDR2 SQIVND (reference sequence). The CDR3 spans 15 residues. The V end was cut by 5 bases, the J end by 0 bases, with 13 bases between.

The chain is built from TRBV29-1 and TRBJ2-3, with TRBD1 identical over 7 bases. The V segment lost 3 bases and the J segment 5 bases; nucleotides outside the gene matches: 14. The CDR3 is 16 residues long. CDR1 SQVTM and CDR2 ANQGSEA come from the germline V gene. CDR3 region: CSVDGVTGSPGDTQYF. CDR3 sequence (DNA): TGCAGCGTTGACGGGGTGACAGGGTCCCCAGGAGATACGCAGTATTTT.

The chain couples TRBV25-1 to TRBJ2-1; the match to TRBD1 covers 7 bases. Losses at the gene ends were 7 bases for V and 12 bases for J; bases not matched to a gene: 3. This CDR3 is 10 amino acids long. Germline assignment: CDR1 MGHDK and CDR2 SYGVNS. CDR3 amino acids: CASKGARQFF. CDR3 coding DNA: TGTGCCAGCAAGGGGGCAAGGCAGTTCTTC.

A remark on this clone: The sample has other DNA sequences that encode this CDR3 too. The chain carries TRBV11-2 and TRBJ2-7, with 8 bases matching TRBD2. The ends lost 5 bases at V and 4 bases at J; junction bases unmatched: 10. This CDR3 contains 15 residues. CDR1 and CDR2 (germline): SGHAT, FQNNGV. In DNA, the CDR3 is TGTGCCAGCAGCGCGAGCGGGAGCGAAGGATACGAGCAGTACTTC. This translates into CASSASGSEGYEQYF.

As to this clone: The sample holds other DNA sequences that translate to the same CDR3. The chain links TRBV27 to TRBJ2-7; TRBD2 agrees at 8 bases. The CDR3 covers 14 residues. Trimming at V came to 3 bases and at J to 2 bases, leaving 3 bases not matched to a gene. The germline CDR1 and CDR2 sequences are MNHEY and SMNVEV (reference sequence). CDR3 in amino acids: CASSFAGGTYEQYF. In nucleotides, the CDR3 is TGTGCCAGCAGTTTCGCGGGAGGCACCTACGAGCAGTACTTC.

This chain uses TRBV11-2 with TRBJ2-2; possibly TRBD1 for D (6 bases). Trimming stripped 4 bases from V and 4 bases from J, with 16 bases between. Germline V CDR1 and CDR2: SGHAT, FQNNGV. This CDR3 is 16 amino acids long. As DNA, the CDR3 is TGTGCCAGCAGCTCCCGTACGTCAGGGGCCACCGGGGAGCTGTTTTTT. It is translated as CASSSRTSGATGELFF.

This rearrangement joins TRBV28 to TRBJ2-4, with TRBD1 matching over 7 bases. The trim removed 5 bases at V and 5 bases at J, leaving 3 bases unmatched. This CDR3 is 13 amino acids long. In germline, CDR1 is MDHEN, CDR2 SYDVKM. This CDR3 reads CASSPGQQNIQYF. The DNA of the CDR3 is TGTGCCAGCAGTCCGGGACAGCAAAACATTCAGTACTTC.

The chain uses TRBV19 and TRBJ1-1; the match to TRBD1 covers 10 bases. V shed 10 bases, J shed 7 bases, and the junction held 12 bases outside the gene matches. The CDR3 length is 14 residues. Germline-derived CDR1 and CDR2 are LNHDA and SQIVND (reference sequence). CDR3 coding DNA: TGTGCCACCCGGGACAGGGGAAGGAATGATGAAGCTTTCTTT. This translates into CATRDRGRNDEAFF.

The chain couples TRBV2 to TRBJ2-7; maybe TRBD2 (5 bases). The CDR3 has 17 amino acids. V was cut by 2 bases and J by 1 base, with 18 bases left in between. Per the germline V gene, CDR1 is SNHLY and CDR2 is FYNNEI. The CDR3 DNA reads as TGTGCCAGCAGTGAATATCGGCCGGGAATGATTTCCTACGAGCAGTACTTC. Amino acid sequence: CASSEYRPGMISYEQYF. The full variable domain, rest sourced from reference TRBV2 and TRBJ2-7, is EPEVTQTPSHQVTQMGQEVILRCVPISNHLYFYWYRQILGQKVEFLVSFYNNEISEKSEIFDDQFSVERPDGSNFTLKIRSTKLEDSAMYFCASSEYRPGMISYEQYFGPGTRLTVT.